This T cell receptor beta chain was sequenced for a study of blood T cell repertoires in COVID-19. Across the whole study: In each case, the material was cDNA or gDNA derived from T cells, B-cell-depleted T cells, or PBMCs.

Trimming stripped 2 bases from V and 7 bases from J, with 7 bases between. The germline V gene has CDR1 SGHRS and CDR2 YFSETQ. This CDR3 has 11 residues. Enrollment of patients from Seattle took place during active infection, with longitudinal follow-up. Assay: immunoSEQ multiplex PCR; the TCRdb copy retains only in-frame clones and omits some. This table has some 520,000 clones, roughly 87% appearing once. This sequence joins TRBV5-1 and TRBJ2-7, with D perhaps TRBD1 (5 bases). The receptor's source is a young man with COVID-19, enrolled during active disease. Sequenced sample: peripheral blood. CDR3 coding DNA: TGCGCCAGCAGCTTAAACAGGGAGCAGTACTTC. Residues: CASSLNREQYF. The full variable domain, its missing parts supplied by reference TRBV5-1 and TRBJ2-7, is KAGVTQTPRYLIKTRGQQVTLSCSPISGHRSVSWYQQTPGQGLQFLFEYFSETQRNKGNFPGRFSGRQFSNSRSEMNVSTLELGDSALYLCASSLNREQYFGPGTRLTVT.